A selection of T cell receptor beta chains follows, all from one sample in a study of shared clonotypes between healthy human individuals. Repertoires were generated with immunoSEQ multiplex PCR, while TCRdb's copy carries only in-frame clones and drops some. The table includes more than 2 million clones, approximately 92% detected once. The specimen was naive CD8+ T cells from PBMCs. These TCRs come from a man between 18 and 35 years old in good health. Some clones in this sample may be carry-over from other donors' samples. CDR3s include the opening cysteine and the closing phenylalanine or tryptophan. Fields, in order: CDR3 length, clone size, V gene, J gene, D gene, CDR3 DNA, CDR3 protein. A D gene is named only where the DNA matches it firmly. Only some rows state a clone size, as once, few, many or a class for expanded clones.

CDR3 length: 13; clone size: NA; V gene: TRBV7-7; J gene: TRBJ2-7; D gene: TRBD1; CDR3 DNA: TGTGCCAGCAGCTTAGCCCACAGGGGCGAGCAGTACTTC; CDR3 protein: CASSLAHRGEQYF
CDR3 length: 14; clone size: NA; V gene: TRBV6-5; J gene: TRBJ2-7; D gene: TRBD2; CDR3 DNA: TGTGCCAGCACCCATACTAGCGGGGCTTACGAGCAGTACTTC; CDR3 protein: CASTHTSGAYEQYF
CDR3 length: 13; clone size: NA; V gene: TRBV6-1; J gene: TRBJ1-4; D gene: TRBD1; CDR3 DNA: TGTGCCAGCGGTGAGGGGGCGAGGGAAAAACTGTTTTTT; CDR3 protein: CASGEGAREKLFF
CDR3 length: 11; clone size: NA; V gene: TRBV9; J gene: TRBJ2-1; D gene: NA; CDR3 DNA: TGTGCCAGCAGAGGTGAGGCGAGCGAATTCTTC; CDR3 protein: CASRGEASEFF
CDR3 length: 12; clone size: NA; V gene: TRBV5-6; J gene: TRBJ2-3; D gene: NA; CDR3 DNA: TGTGCCAGCAGCCCCAGGTCTAGCCTACCTAGTTTT; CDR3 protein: CASSPRSSLPSF
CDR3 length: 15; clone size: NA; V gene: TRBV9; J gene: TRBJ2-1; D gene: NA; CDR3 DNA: TGTGCCAGCAGCGTATTTTACGGGGACCGGGTTGAGCAGTTCTTC; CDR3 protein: CASSVFYGDRVEQFF
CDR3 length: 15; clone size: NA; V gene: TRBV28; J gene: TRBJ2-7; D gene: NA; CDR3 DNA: TGTGCCAGCAGTTATTTCAGGGATGGTTCCGACGAGCAGTACTTC; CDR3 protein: CASSYFRDGSDEQYF
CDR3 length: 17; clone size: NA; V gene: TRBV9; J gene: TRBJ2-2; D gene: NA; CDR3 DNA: TGTGCCAGCAGCCCCCACGGGGGGCCCACCCACACCGGGGAGCTGTTTTTT; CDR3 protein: CASSPHGGPTHTGELFF
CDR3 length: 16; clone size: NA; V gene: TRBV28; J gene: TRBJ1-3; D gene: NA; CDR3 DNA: TGTGCCAGCAGTTCACATTATGGAGGGATTAAAGACACCATATATTTT; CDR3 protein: CASSSHYGGIKDTIYF
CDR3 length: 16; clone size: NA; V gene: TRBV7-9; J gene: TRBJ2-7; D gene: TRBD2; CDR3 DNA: TGTGCCAGCAGCTTAGGGGGGAGACTAGCGGACTACGAGCAGTACTTC; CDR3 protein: CASSLGGRLADYEQYF
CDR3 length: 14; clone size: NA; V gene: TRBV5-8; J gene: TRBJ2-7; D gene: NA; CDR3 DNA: TGTGCCAGCAGCTTGACAGGGTTCTCCTACGAGCAGTACTTC; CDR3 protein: CASSLTGFSYEQYF
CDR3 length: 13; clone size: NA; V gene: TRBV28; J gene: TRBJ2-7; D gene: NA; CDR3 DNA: TGTGCCAGCAGTTTTGAGACACCCTACGAGCAGTACTTC; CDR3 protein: CASSFETPYEQYF
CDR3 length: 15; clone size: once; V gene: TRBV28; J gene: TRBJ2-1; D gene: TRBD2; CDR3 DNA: TGTGCCAGCAGTCCACTAGCGGGATGGCCCAATGAGCAGTTCTTC; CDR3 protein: CASSPLAGWPNEQFF
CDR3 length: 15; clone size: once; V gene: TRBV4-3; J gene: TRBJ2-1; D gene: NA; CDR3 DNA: TGCGCCAGCAGTCAGGGGAGCGGCTCCTACAATGAGCAGTTCTTC; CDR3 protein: CASSQGSGSYNEQFF
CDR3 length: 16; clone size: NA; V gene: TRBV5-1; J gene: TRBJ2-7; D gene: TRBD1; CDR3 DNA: TGCGCCAGCAGCTACGTAACAGGGGTTATCTCCTACGAGCAGTACTTC; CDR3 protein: CASSYVTGVISYEQYF
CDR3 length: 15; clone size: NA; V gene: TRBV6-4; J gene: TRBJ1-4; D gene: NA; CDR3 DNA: TGTGCCAGCAGTGACTCCCGGGCCTCTAATGAAAAACTGTTTTTT; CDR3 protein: CASSDSRASNEKLFF
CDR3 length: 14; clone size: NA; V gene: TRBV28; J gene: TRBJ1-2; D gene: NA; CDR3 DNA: TGTGCCAGCAGTCCCCCCCCATCTAACTATGGCTACACCTTC; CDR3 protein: CASSPPPSNYGYTF
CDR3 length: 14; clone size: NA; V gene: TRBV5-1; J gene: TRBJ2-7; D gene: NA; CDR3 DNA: TGCGCCAGCAGCTATTCAGGGGAATCCTACGAGCAGTACTTC; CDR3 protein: CASSYSGESYEQYF
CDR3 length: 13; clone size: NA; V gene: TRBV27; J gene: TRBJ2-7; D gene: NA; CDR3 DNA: TGTGCCAGCCGATGGACGGAGTCCTACGAGCAGTACTTC; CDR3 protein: CASRWTESYEQYF
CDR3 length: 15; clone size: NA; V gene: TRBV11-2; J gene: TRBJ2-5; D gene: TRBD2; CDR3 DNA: TGTGCCAGCAGCCTGGGACTAGACCTTATTGAGACCCAGTACTTC; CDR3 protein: CASSLGLDLIETQYF
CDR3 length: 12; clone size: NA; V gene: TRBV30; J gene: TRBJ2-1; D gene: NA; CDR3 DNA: TGTGCCTGGAGTCGGGCTTATAATGAGCAGTTCTTC; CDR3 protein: CAWSRAYNEQFF
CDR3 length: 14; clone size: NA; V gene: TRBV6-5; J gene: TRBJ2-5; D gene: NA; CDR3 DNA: TGTGCCAGCAGTCCCCGTGGATTGAAAGAGACCCAGTACTTC; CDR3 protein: CASSPRGLKETQYF
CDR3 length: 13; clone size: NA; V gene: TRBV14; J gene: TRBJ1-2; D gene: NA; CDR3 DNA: TGTGCCAGCAGTTACAGGGTAAACTATGGCTACACCTTC; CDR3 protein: CASSYRVNYGYTF
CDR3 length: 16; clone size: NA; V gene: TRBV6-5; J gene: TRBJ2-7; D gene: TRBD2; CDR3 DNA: TGTGCCAGCAGTTACTCCCACGGGAGGGTCTCCTACGAGCAGTACTTC; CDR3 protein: CASSYSHGRVSYEQYF
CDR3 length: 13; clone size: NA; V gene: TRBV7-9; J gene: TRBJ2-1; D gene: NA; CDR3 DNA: TGTGCCAGCTCCAGGTCCCCCGCCGATGAGCAGTTCTTC; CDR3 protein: CASSRSPADEQFF
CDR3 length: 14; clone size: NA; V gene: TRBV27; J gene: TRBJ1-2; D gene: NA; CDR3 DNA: TGTGCCAGCAGTTCTTTCGGATCGACCTATGGCTACACCTTC; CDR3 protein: CASSSFGSTYGYTF
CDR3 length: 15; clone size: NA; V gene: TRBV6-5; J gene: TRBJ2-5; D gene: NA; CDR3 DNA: TGTGCCAGCAGCCCATGGACTCCCCTGGGGGAGACCCAGTACTTC; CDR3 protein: CASSPWTPLGETQYF
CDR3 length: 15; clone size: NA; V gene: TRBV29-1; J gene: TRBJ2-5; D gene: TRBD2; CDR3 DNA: TGCAGCGTTGAGGATCTGTACGCGGGAGTGGAGACCCAGTACTTC; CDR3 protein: CSVEDLYAGVETQYF
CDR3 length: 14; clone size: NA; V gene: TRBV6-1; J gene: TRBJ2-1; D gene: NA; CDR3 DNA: TGTGCCAGCGCAGGTGGTCGGGGCTACAATGAGCAGTTCTTC; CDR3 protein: CASAGGRGYNEQFF
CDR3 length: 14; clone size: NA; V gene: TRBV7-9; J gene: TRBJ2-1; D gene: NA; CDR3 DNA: TGTGCCAGCAGCTTATCACCAGCGTACAATGAGCAGTTCTTC; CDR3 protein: CASSLSPAYNEQFF
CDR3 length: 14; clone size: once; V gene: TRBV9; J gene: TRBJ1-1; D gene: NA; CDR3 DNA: TGTGCCAGCAGCGTAGCCAGGGACGGCGCTGAAGCTTTCTTT; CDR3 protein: CASSVARDGAEAFF
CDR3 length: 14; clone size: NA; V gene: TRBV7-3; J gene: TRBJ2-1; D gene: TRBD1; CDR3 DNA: TGTGCCAGCAGCCCGACAGGGGACTACAATGAGCAGTTCTTC; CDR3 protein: CASSPTGDYNEQFF